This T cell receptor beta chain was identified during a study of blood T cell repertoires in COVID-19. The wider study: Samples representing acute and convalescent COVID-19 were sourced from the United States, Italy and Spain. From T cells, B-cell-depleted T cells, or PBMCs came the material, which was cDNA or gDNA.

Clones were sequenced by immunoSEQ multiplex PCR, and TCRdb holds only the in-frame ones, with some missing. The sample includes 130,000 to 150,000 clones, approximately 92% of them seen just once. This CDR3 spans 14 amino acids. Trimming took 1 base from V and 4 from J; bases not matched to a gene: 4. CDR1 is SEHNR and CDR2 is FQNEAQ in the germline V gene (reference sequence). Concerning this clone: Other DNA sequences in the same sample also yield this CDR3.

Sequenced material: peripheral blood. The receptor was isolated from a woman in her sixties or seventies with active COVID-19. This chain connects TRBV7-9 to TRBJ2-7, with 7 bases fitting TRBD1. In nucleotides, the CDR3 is TGTGCCAGCAGCTTAGAAGGGGGCTCATACGAGCAGTACTTC. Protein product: CASSLEGGSYEQYF.